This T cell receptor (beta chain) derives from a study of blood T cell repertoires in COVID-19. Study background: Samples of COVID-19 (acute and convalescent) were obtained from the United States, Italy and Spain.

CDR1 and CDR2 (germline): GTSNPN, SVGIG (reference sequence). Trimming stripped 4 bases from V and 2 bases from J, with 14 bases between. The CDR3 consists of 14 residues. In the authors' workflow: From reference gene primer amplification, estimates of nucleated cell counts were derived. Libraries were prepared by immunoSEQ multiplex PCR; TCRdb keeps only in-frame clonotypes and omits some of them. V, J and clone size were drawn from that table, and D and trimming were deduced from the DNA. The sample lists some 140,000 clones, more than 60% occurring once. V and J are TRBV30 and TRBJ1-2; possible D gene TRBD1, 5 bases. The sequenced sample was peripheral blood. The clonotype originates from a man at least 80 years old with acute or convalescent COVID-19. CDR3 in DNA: TGTGCCTGGATGGGGGGGACCACCAACTATGGCTACACCTTC. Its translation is CAWMGGTTNYGYTF.